These T cell receptor beta chains were read from a single sample in a study of T cells in Graves' hyperthyroidism and ophthalmopathy. TCRdb reprocessed the multiplex PCR reads with MiXCR, giving one entry per CDR3 protein. The sample records 350,000 to 450,000 distinct CDR3 sequences, around an eighth being singletons. The sequenced material came from blood. The receptor source for this set is a man aged 45-65 years with Graves' ophthalmopathy. CDR3s leave out the opening cysteine and the closing phenylalanine or tryptophan. D genes are given only for firm matches.

length,V,D,CDR3
15,TRBV11-2,TRBD2,ASTRQGLAGGRNEQF
14,TRBV20-1,NA,SAINREQREYSPLH
11,TRBV20-1,NA,SALETLKETQY
14,TRBV25-1,TRBD1,ASSALGQGNTGELF
14,TRBV15,TRBD1,ATSPRGTEGFTEAF
11,TRBV20-1,TRBD2,SARASSGNEQY
16,TRBV4-1,TRBD2,ASSQGWTSGSLSNEQF
16,TRBV2,TRBD2,ATWTEREAKTSTDTQY
13,TRBV6-1,TRBD2,ASTLAGGFQETQY
11,TRBV5-1,NA,ASSLSRSETQY
10,TRBV27,NA,ASGTGSGGYT
12,TRBV12-3/TRBV12-4,TRBD1,ASSSDREVGELF
12,TRBV10-3,NA,AISESTHSYEQY
13,TRBV12-3/TRBV12-4,TRBD2,ASSRTSGFTDTQY
13,TRBV20-1,TRBD1,SARDHRGQGYGYT
16,TRBV4-2,TRBD1,ASSQDVPGQGVRDTQY
13,TRBV28,NA,ASSLFGQRTGELF
13,TRBV9,NA,ASSPTAGLNTEAF
11,TRBV6-5,TRBD2,ASSSLAGGEQY
16,TRBV13,NA,ASSLDLREGSGTDTQY
12,TRBV4-2,NA,ASSQVAGNGELF
14,TRBV27,TRBD2,ASRTGLAGGQETQY
12,TRBV19,TRBD1,ASSIRDSYYEQY
14,TRBV5-6,NA,ASSLERGPSNQPQH
11,TRBV28,TRBD1,ASLTGGFNGYT
12,TRBV6-2/TRBV6-3,NA,ASTLVEAFYGYT
13,TRBV5-1,TRBD2,ASSFSGTAGDTQY
10,TRBV6-1,NA,ASSMADETQY
14,TRBV7-2,NA,ASSLARRSIGNTIY
12,TRBV20-1,NA,SARDMGQNTEAF
15,TRBV28,NA,ASSSNQDSPSPDTQY
12,TRBV5-4,NA,ASSTKSTSYEQY
13,TRBV3-1,TRBD2,ASSSFSGGYNEQF
11,TRBV27,TRBD1,ASTRTGNYEQY
17,TRBV20-1,TRBD2,SATGWASGKESGYNEQF
14,TRBV24-1,TRBD2,ATSDLRASGNNEQF
12,TRBV20-1,NA,SAGGLRLTDTQY
13,TRBV9,TRBD1,ASSGRQGVTYEQY
11,TRBV6-1,NA,ASTNTGFYEQY
13,TRBV9,TRBD2,ASSVAAGDRYEQF
10,TRBV6-6,NA,ASSYDGYGYT
14,TRBV7-6,NA,ASSLGAGGPQETQY
12,TRBV15,NA,ATSPGAGTYEQY
12,TRBV14,NA,ASSHLDSNYGYT
12,TRBV28,TRBD1,ASGLGQGNYGYT
12,TRBV13,NA,ASSLVGRGTPLH
14,TRBV5-1,TRBD2,ASSLGCGSGTGELF
15,TRBV19,TRBD1,ASRVYGPGGIVGEAF
13,TRBV5-5,TRBD2,ASTSWTSGVNEQF
11,TRBV5-1,NA,ASSKAGDLEQY
12,TRBV2,NA,ASESDGGASGQF
16,TRBV20-1,TRBD2,SARDLLLSTSGTDTQY
11,TRBV30,NA,ASAPPMNTEAF
13,TRBV5-5,TRBD2,ASSTVAGGRYEQF
15,TRBV27,NA,ASSTHPDRQLGYGYT
10,TRBV28,NA,ASSHTGYGYT
12,TRBV15,TRBD1,ATSVRDRGDEQY